The clone carrying this T cell receptor beta chain was detected only a few times. Its antigen is undetermined. The data are from a study of CD8 T cells in ankylosing spondylitis. Findings and caveats of the study: Among TCR beta sequences, a motif of about 8 highly homologous variants appeared characteristic of ankylosing spondylitis blood.

CDR3 size: 18 residues. With V trimmed by 4 bases and J by 5 bases, 17 bases remained unmatched. Germline loops: CDR1 KGHDR, CDR2 SFDVKD. Using its own MiXCR run on the 5' RACE reads, TCRdb lists one record per CDR3 protein. The sample lists more than 650,000 distinct CDR3 sequences; about 12% were seen once. The chain is built from TRBV24-1 and TRBJ2-3, with 7 bases lining up with TRBD2. Sequencing was carried out using blood, either unsorted or a sorted T cell fraction (not recorded which). The clonotype comes from a male donor with ankylosing spondylitis. For the CDR3, the DNA is TGTGCCACCAGTGACCCCTCCCCTACTAGCGCCTTGGGAGATACGCAGTATTTT. Its protein product is CATSDPSPTSALGDTQYF.